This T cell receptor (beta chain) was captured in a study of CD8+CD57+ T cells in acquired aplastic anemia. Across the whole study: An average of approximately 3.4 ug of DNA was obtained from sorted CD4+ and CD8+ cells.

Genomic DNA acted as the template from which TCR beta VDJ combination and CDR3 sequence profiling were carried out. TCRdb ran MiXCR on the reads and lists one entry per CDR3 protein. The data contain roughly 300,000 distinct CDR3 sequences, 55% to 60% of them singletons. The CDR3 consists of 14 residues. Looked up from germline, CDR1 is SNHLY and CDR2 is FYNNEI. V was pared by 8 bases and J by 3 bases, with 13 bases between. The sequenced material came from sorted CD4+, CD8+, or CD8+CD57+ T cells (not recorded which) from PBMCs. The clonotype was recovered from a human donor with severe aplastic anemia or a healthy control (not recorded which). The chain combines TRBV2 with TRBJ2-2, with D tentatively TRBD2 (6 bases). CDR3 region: CASGGSYYTGELFF. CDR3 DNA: TGTGCCAGCGGGGGGTCGTACTACACCGGGGAGCTGTTTTTT.